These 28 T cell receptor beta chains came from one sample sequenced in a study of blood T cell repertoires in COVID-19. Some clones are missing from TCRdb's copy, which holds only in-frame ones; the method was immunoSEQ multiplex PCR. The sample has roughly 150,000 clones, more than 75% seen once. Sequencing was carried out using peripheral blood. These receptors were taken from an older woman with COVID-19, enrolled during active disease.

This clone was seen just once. Here the CDR3 reads CASTKSWTSGRMGDTGELFF. CDR3 DNA sequence: TGTGCCAGTACAAAATCTTGGACTAGCGGGAGGATGGGGGACACCGGGGAGCTGTTTTTT. This chain uses TRBV19 with TRBJ2-2; 14 nucleotides match TRBD2. Unmatched junction bases numbered 16, after V lost 7 bases and J lost 3 bases. Germline values: CDR1 LNHDA, CDR2 SQIVND (reference sequence). This CDR3 comprises 20 residues.

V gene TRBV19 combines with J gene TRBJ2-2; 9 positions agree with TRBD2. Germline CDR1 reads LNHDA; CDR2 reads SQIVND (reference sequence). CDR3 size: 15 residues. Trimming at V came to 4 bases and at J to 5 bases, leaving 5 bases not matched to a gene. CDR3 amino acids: CASSRAGGPTGELFF. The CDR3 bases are TGTGCCAGTAGTAGGGCGGGAGGGCCAACCGGGGAGCTGTTTTTT.

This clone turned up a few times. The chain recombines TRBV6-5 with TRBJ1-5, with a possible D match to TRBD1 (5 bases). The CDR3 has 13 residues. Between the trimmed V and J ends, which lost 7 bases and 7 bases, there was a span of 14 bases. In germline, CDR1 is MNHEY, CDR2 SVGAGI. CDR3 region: CASKGAQGQPQHF. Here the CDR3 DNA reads TGTGCCAGCAAAGGGGCCCAGGGACAGCCCCAGCATTTT.

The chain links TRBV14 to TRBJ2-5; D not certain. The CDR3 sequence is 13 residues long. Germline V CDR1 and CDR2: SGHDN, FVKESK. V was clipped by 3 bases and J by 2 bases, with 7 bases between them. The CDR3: CASSQQIQETQYF. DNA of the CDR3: TGTGCCAGCAGCCAGCAGATTCAAGAGACCCAGTACTTC.

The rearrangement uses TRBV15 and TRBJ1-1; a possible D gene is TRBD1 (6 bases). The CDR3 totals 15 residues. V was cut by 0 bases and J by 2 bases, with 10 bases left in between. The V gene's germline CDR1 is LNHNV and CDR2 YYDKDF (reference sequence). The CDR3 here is CATSRDLDSNTEAFF. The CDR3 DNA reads TGTGCCACCAGCAGAGATCTGGACAGCAACACTGAAGCTTTCTTT.

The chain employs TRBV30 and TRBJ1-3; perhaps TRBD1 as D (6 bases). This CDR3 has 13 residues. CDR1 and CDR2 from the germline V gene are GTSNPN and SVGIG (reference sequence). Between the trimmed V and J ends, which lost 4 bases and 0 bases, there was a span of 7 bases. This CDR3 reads CAWKGGSGNTIYF. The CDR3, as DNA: TGTGCCTGGAAAGGGGGCTCTGGAAACACCATATATTTT.

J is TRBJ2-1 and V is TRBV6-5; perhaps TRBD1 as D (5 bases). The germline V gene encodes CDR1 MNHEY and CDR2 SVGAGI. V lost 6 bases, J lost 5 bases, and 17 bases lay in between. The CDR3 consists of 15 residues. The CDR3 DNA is TGTGCCAGCAGAACGGACACCATGGCCCACAATGAGCAGTTCTTC. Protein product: CASRTDTMAHNEQFF.

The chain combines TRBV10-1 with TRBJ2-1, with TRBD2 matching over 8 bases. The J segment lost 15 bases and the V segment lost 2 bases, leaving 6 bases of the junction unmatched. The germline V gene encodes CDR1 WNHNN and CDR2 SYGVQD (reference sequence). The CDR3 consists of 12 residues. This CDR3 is CASSEGAGDWFF. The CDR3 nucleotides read TGCGCCAGCAGTGAGGGAGCGGGAGATTGGTTCTTC.

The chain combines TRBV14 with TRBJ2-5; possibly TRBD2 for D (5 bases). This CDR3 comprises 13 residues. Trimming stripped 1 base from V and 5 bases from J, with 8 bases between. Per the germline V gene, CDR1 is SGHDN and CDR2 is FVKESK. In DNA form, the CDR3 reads TGTGCCAGCAGCCAAGGGAGGCTGGAGACCCAGTACTTC. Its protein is CASSQGRLETQYF.

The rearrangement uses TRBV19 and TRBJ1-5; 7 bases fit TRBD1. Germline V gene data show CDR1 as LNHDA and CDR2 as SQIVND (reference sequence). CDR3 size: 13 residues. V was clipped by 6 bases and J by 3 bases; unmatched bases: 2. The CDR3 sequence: CASRRGLNQPQHF. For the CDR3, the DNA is TGTGCCAGTAGGAGGGGGCTCAATCAGCCCCAGCATTTT.

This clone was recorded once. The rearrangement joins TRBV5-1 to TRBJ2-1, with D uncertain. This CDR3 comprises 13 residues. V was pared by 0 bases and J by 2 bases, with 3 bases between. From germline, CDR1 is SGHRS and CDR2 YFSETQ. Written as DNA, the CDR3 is TGCGCCAGCAGCTTGGCCACCTACAATGAGCAGTTCTTC. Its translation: CASSLATYNEQFF.

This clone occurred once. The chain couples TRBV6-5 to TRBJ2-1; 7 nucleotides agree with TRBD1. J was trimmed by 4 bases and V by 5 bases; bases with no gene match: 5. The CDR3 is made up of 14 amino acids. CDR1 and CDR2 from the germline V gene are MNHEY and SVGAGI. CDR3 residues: CASSKDRLYNEQFF. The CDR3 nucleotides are TGTGCCAGCAGTAAGGACAGGCTATACAATGAGCAGTTCTTC.

CDR3 in DNA: TGTGCCAGCAGCCCGACAGGGGACAGCACAGATACGCAGTATTTT. This sequence encodes CASSPTGDSTDTQYF. The rearrangement uses TRBV7-9 and TRBJ2-3; TRBD1 agrees at 8 bases. J was trimmed by 0 bases and V by 5 bases; bases with no gene match: 4. The CDR3 totals 15 residues. The germline V gene encodes CDR1 SEHNR and CDR2 FQNEAQ (reference sequence).

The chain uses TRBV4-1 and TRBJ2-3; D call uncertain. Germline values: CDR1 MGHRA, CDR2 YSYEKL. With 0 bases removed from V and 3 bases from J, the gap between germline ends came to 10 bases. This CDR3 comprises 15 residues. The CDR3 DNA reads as TGCGCCAGCAGCCAAGATGAGGTCGGGACAGATACGCAGTATTTT. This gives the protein CASSQDEVGTDTQYF.

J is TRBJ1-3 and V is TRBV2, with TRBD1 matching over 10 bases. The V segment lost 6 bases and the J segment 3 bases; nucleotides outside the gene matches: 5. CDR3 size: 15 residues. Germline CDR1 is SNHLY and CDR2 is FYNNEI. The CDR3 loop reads CASSPGQGIGNTIYF. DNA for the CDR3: TGTGCCAGCAGCCCGGGACAGGGGATTGGAAACACCATATATTTT. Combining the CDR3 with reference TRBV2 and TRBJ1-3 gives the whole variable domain EPEVTQTPSHQVTQMGQEVILRCVPISNHLYFYWYRQILGQKVEFLVSFYNNEISEKSEIFDDQFSVERPDGSNFTLKIRSTKLEDSAMYFCASSPGQGIGNTIYFGEGSWLTVV.

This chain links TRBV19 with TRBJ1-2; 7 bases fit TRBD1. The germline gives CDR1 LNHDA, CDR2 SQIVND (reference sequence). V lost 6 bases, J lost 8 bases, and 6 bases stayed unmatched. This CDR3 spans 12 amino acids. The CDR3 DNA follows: TGTGCCAGTAGACCGACAGGGAACGGCTACACCTTC. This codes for CASRPTGNGYTF.

The CDR3 nucleotides are TGTGCCAGTAGACCCCGAGGGACAGATACGCAGTATTTT. It encodes CASRPRGTDTQYF. The rearrangement uses TRBV19 and TRBJ2-3, with a tentative D call TRBD2 (5 bases). There are 13 residues in the CDR3. Germline assignment: CDR1 LNHDA and CDR2 SQIVND (reference sequence). The V end lost 6 bases, the J end lost 3 bases, and 10 bases lay between the germline ends.

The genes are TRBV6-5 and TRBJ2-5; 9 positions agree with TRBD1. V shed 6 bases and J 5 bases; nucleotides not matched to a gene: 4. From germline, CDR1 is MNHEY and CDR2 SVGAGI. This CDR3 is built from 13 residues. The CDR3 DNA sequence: TGTGCCAGCAGCCGCGACAGGGGGGAGACCCAGTACTTC. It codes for CASSRDRGETQYF.

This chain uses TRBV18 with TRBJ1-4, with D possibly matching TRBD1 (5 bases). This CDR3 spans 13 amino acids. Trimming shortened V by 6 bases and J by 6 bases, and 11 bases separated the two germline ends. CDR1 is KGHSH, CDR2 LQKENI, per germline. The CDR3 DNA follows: TGTGCCAGCTCTCCGCAAGGGGATGAAAAACTGTTTTTT. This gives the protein CASSPQGDEKLFF. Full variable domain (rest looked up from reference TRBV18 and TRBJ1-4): NAGVMQNPRHLVRRRGQEARLRCSPMKGHSHVYWYRQLPEEGLKFMVYLQKENIIDESGMPKERFSAEFPKEGPSILRIQQVVRGDSAAYFCASSPQGDEKLFFGSGTQLSVL.

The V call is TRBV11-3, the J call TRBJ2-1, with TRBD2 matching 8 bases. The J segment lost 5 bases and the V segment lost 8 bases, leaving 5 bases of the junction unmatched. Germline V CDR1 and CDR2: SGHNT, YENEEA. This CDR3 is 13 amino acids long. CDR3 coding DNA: TGTGCCAGCTGTAGCGGGACCAACAATGAGCAGTTCTTC. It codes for CASCSGTNNEQFF. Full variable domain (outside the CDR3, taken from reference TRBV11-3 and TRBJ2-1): EAGVVQSPRYKIIEKKQPVAFWCNPISGHNTLYWYLQNLGQGPELLIRYENEEAVDDSQLPKDRFSAERLKGVDSTLKIQPAELGDSAVYLCASCSGTNNEQFFGPGTRLTVL.

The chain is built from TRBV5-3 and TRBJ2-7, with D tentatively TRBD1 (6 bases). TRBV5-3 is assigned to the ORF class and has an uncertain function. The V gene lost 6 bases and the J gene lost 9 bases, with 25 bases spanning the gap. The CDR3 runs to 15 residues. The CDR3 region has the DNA TGTGCCAGAAACTCTAACGTGTTGGCCGCAGGGGTGCAGTACTTC. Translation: CARNSNVLAAGVQYF.

CDR3 loop: CASTRDSLRFNYGYTF. CDR3 DNA sequence: TGTGCCAGCACCAGGGACAGTCTAAGATTTAACTATGGCTACACCTTC. The rearrangement uses TRBV6-6 and TRBJ1-2, with 7 nucleotides matching TRBD1. The CDR3 loop spans 16 amino acids. CDR1 MNHNY and CDR2 SVGAGI come from the germline V gene (reference sequence). The trim removed 7 bases at V and 1 base at J, leaving 12 bases unmatched.

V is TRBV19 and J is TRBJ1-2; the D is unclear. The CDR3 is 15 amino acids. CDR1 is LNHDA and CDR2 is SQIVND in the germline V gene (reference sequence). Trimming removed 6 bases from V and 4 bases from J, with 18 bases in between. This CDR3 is CASSKSRTEGYGYTF. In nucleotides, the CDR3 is TGTGCCAGTAGCAAGTCTAGGACGGAGGGCTATGGCTACACCTTC.

DNA of the CDR3: TGTGCCAGCAGTTCACTAGCGGGGCCTAGCACAGATACGCAGTATTTT. As protein: CASSSLAGPSTDTQYF. This chain links TRBV27 with TRBJ2-3; 10 nucleotides line up with TRBD2. V gave up 4 bases and J gave up 0 bases; unmatched junction bases: 4. CDR3 size: 16 residues. The V gene's germline CDR1 is MNHEY and CDR2 SMNVEV (reference sequence).

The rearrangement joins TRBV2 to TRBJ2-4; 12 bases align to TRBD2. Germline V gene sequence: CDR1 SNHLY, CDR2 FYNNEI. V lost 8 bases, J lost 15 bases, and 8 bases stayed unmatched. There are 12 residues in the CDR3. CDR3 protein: CASSSGRAGRYF. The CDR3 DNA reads TGTGCCAGCTCTAGCGGGAGGGCCGGGCGGTACTTC.

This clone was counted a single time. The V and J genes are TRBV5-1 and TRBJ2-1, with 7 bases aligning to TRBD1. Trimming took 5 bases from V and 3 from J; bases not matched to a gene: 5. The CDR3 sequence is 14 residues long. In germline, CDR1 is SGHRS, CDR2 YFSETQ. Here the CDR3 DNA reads TGCGCCAGCAGACCCGGGACAGACTACAATGAGCAGTTCTTC. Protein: CASRPGTDYNEQFF.

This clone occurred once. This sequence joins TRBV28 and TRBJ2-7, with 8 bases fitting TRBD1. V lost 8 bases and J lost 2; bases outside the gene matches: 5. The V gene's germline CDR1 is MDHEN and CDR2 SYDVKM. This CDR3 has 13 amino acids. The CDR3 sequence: CASSTGAPYEQYF. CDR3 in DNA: TGTGCCAGCTCGACAGGGGCCCCCTACGAGCAGTACTTC.

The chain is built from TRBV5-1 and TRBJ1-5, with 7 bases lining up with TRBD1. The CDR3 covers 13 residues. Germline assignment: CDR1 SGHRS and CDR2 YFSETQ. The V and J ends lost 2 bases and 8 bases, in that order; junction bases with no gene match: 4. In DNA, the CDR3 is TGCGCCAGCAGCTTCACAGGGGTCGAGCCCCAGCATTTT. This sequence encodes CASSFTGVEPQHF.